Listed here is a single TCR beta chain. TCRdb fed the reads into MiXCR, producing one record per CDR3 protein. Of under 850,000 distinct CDR3 sequences listed, roughly a third were seen once; the top ten hold about 2.8%. These data are taken from a study of T cell repertoires in cytomegalovirus infection. Germline V lookup: CDR1 SGHVS, CDR2 FQNEAQ. V dropped 5 bases and J dropped 7 bases, with 19 bases sitting between them. This CDR3 contains 15 residues. The clonotype was recovered from a human donor in good health (CMV status not recorded). Some clones in this sample may be carry-over from other donors' samples. This sequence joins TRBV7-8 and TRBJ2-3, with a weak D call TRBD2 (6 bases). The sequenced sample was PBMCs. This chain's CDR3 is CASSLRPGVGNTQYF. The CDR3 DNA is TGTGCCAGCAGCCTTAGACCGGGGGTCGGTAATACGCAGTATTTT.